The 32 T cell receptor beta chains listed next were all sequenced from one sample in a study of blood T cell repertoires in COVID-19. Some clones are missing from TCRdb's copy, which holds only in-frame ones; the method was immunoSEQ multiplex PCR. The table records roughly 410,000 clones, roughly 86% of them present only once. The sequenced sample consisted of peripheral blood. These TCRs come from an older woman with COVID-19, enrolled during active disease.

This sequence joins TRBV4-1 and TRBJ2-7, with D tentatively TRBD1 (6 bases). Trimming shortened V by 3 bases and J by 5 bases, and 17 bases separated the two germline ends. Germline loops: CDR1 MGHRA, CDR2 YSYEKL. The CDR3 is 15 amino acids. For the CDR3, the DNA is TGCGCCAGCAGCCAGAATTATTTGCAGGGGCACGAGCAGTACTTC. Its protein is CASSQNYLQGHEQYF.

The rearrangement joins TRBV7-2 to TRBJ2-5; 7 bases are shared with TRBD1. Germline CDR1 is SGHTA and CDR2 is FQGNSA. This CDR3 is 16 amino acids long. V shed 4 bases, J shed 2 bases, and the junction held 10 bases outside the gene matches. CDR3 nucleotide sequence: TGTGCCAGCAGCTCCCTAGGGACAGCTCGTCAAGAGACCCAGTACTTC. It yields the protein CASSSLGTARQETQYF.

This clone was counted a single time. V usage is TRBV2 and J usage is TRBJ2-2, with D hard to call. The V and J ends lost 7 bases and 10 bases respectively, with 16 bases between them. Germline-derived CDR1 and CDR2 are SNHLY and FYNNEI. CDR3 length equals 13 residues. The CDR3 protein is CASTGSSRVELFF. The CDR3 bases are TGTGCCAGCACTGGGTCCAGTCGGGTGGAGCTGTTTTTT.

The rearrangement joins TRBV5-1 to TRBJ1-1; possibly TRBD1 for D (6 bases). Germline values: CDR1 SGHRS, CDR2 YFSETQ. The CDR3 spans 16 residues. V shed 1 base and J shed 0 bases, with 13 bases lying between them. The DNA of the CDR3 is TGCGCCAGCAGCTTGCAGGGGACAACCATGAACACTGAAGCTTTCTTT. This translates into CASSLQGTTMNTEAFF. Full variable domain (outside the CDR3, taken from reference TRBV5-1 and TRBJ1-1): KAGVTQTPRYLIKTRGQQVTLSCSPISGHRSVSWYQQTPGQGLQFLFEYFSETQRNKGNFPGRFSGRQFSNSRSEMNVSTLELGDSALYLCASSLQGTTMNTEAFFGQGTRLTVV.

For the CDR3, the DNA is TGTGCCAGCAAAGGGACAGGGGCTATAAGCTCCTATAATTCACCCCTCCACTTT. The encoded protein is CASKGTGAISSYNSPLHF. The V and J genes are TRBV19 and TRBJ1-6; 10 bases align to TRBD1. CDR3 length: 18 amino acids. Trimming took 9 bases from V and 0 from J; bases not matched to a gene: 11. CDR1 LNHDA and CDR2 SQIVND come from the germline V gene (reference sequence).

The rearrangement joins TRBV25-1 to TRBJ2-1; 13 bases are a match to TRBD2. The trim removed 5 bases at V and 9 bases at J, leaving 10 bases unmatched. Germline CDR1 is MGHDK and CDR2 is SYGVNS. The CDR3 spans 16 residues. The DNA for the CDR3 is TGTGCCAGCAGTTCCGGACTAGCGGGGGCTCGGGGTGAGCAGTTCTTC. Residues: CASSSGLAGARGEQFF.

This chain joins TRBV6-5 and TRBJ1-2; D is perhaps TRBD1 (5 bases). The length of the CDR3 is 15 residues. Trimming took 6 bases from V and 1 from J, leaving 15 bases between them. Germline V CDR1 and CDR2: MNHEY, SVGAGI. The CDR3 DNA is TGTGCCAGCAGCTCTTTCGGGACTCTTAACTATGGCTACACCTTC. Amino acids: CASSSFGTLNYGYTF.

This clone was seen only once. The chain is built from TRBV5-1 and TRBJ1-1; no clear D gene. Trimming took off 2 bases at V and 2 bases at J, with 7 bases between the two ends. The CDR3 contains 13 residues. Germline assignment: CDR1 SGHRS and CDR2 YFSETQ. The CDR3 DNA reads TGCGCCAGCAGCTTCGCAGTCAACACTGAAGCTTTCTTT. Translation gives CASSFAVNTEAFF.

The genes are TRBV30 and TRBJ2-1; the D gene is possibly TRBD2 (7 bases). Trimming took off 2 bases at V and 3 bases at J, with 14 bases between the two ends. Germline V CDR1 and CDR2: GTSNPN, SVGIG (reference sequence). CDR3 length: 15 amino acids. The CDR3 DNA is TGTGCCTGGAGTCGAGGCGGGGGCCGCTACAATGAGCAGTTCTTC. Translation: CAWSRGGGRYNEQFF.

The chain has TRBV7-2 and TRBJ1-5; D gene uncertain. Looked up from germline, CDR1 is SGHTA and CDR2 is FQGNSA. V was pared by 1 base and J by 0 bases, with 10 bases between. This CDR3 has 16 residues. The CDR3 coding sequence is TGTGCCAGCAGCTTAGGGGCAGGTAATAGCAATCAGCCCCAGCATTTT. It encodes CASSLGAGNSNQPQHF. Variable domain in full (rest from reference TRBV7-2 and TRBJ1-5): GAGVSQSPSNKVTEKGKDVELRCDPISGHTALYWYRQSLGQGLEFLIYFQGNSAPDKSGLPSDRFSAERTGGSVSTLTIQRTQQEDSAVYLCASSLGAGNSNQPQHFGDGTRLSIL.

The chain's CDR3 is CATSREGSGRGYTF. As DNA, the CDR3 is TGTGCCACCAGCAGAGAAGGGTCAGGGCGCGGCTACACCTTC. V gene TRBV15 combines with J gene TRBJ1-2, with D perhaps TRBD1 (5 bases). The CDR3 is made up of 14 amino acids. V shed 0 bases and J shed 8 bases, with 13 bases lying between them. From germline, CDR1 is LNHNV and CDR2 YYDKDF (reference sequence).

The V call is TRBV4-2, the J call TRBJ2-1, with 12 bases identical to TRBD2. The CDR3 totals 15 residues. Germline assignment: CDR1 LGHNA and CDR2 YNFKEQ. The V gene end was trimmed by 6 bases and the J gene end by 8 bases; junction bases not matched to a gene: 8. CDR3 protein: CASRLTSGGQHEQFF. DNA of the CDR3: TGTGCCAGCAGGCTGACTAGCGGGGGCCAGCATGAGCAGTTCTTC.

There are a few counts of this clone. The CDR3 spells CASSSGLWGYNEQFF. CDR3 sequence (DNA): TGTGCCAGCAGTTCCGGACTTTGGGGTTACAATGAGCAGTTCTTC. V usage is TRBV6-1 and J usage is TRBJ2-1; maybe TRBD2 (5 bases). Germline-derived CDR1 and CDR2 are MNHNS and SASEGT. The CDR3 spans 15 residues. Trimming stripped 5 bases from V and 4 bases from J, with 15 bases between.

The chain uses TRBV2 and TRBJ1-6; 8 bases match TRBD1. CDR1 is SNHLY, CDR2 FYNNEI, per germline. This CDR3 is 15 amino acids long. J was trimmed by 7 bases and V by 7 bases; bases with no gene match: 9. CDR3 sequence: CASTQTGQGNSPLHF. CDR3 in DNA: TGTGCCAGCACCCAGACTGGACAGGGAAATTCACCCCTCCACTTT.

The chain couples TRBV11-2 to TRBJ1-6; D not certain. The CDR3 extends over 18 amino acids. CDR1 is SGHAT, CDR2 FQNNGV, per germline. Trimming removed 0 bases from V and 1 base from J, with 13 bases in between. CDR3: CASSLEVRGASYNSPLHF. The CDR3 nucleotides read TGTGCCAGCAGCTTAGAAGTTCGCGGTGCTTCCTATAATTCACCCCTCCACTTT.

The J gene is TRBJ2-2, the V gene TRBV5-1; tentatively, D is TRBD1 (7 bases). The germline V gene has CDR1 SGHRS and CDR2 YFSETQ. The CDR3 covers 16 residues. The germline V and J ends were trimmed by 0 bases and 7 bases, with 16 bases remaining between them. CDR3 protein: CASSLGQGEEYGELFF. As DNA, the CDR3 is TGCGCCAGCAGCTTGGGGCAGGGGGAGGAGTACGGGGAGCTGTTTTTT.

The V and J genes are TRBV27 and TRBJ2-2; no clear D gene. From germline, CDR1 is MNHEY and CDR2 SMNVEV (reference sequence). The CDR3 totals 13 residues. V lost 0 bases to trimming and J lost 7 bases, with 6 bases between them. The DNA for the CDR3 is TGTGCCAGCAGTTTATCGCAGATCGGGGAGCTGTTTTTT. This sequence encodes CASSLSQIGELFF.

The chain uses TRBV3-1 (or the pseudogene TRBV3-2) and TRBJ1-2; unclear D gene. Trimming removed 6 bases at V and 5 bases at J, with 25 bases between. CDR3 length: 17 residues. From germline, CDR1 is LGHDT and CDR2 YNNKEL (reference sequence). The CDR3 sequence is CASSRRAEQAVKYGYTF. The CDR3 nucleotides are TGTGCCAGCAGTAGAAGAGCCGAGCAGGCCGTTAAGTATGGCTACACCTTC.

On this clone: The sample contains more than one DNA sequence encoding this CDR3. The chain recombines TRBV3-1 (or the pseudogene TRBV3-2) with TRBJ1-3; tentatively, D is TRBD1 (5 bases). The CDR3 is 13 amino acids. Germline CDR1 and CDR2: LGHDT and YNNKEL (reference sequence). The V end lost 4 bases, the J end lost 4 bases, and 8 bases lay between the germline ends. The CDR3 is CASSPSGGNTIYF. The CDR3, as DNA: TGTGCCAGCAGCCCCTCAGGGGGAAACACCATATATTTT.

V gene TRBV11-2 combines with J gene TRBJ2-3, with D hard to call. Germline V gene data show CDR1 as SGHAT and CDR2 as FQNNGV. Trimming cost V 1 base and J 0 bases, with 5 bases left between them. The CDR3 extends over 14 amino acids. The CDR3 reads CASSLAVSTDTQYF. The CDR3 nucleotides read TGTGCCAGCAGCTTAGCAGTTAGCACAGATACGCAGTATTTT.

The chain uses TRBV5-4 and TRBJ1-2, with TRBD1 matching 7 bases. V dropped 4 bases and J dropped 4; count of bases not matched to a gene: 16. Looked up from germline, CDR1 is SGHNT and CDR2 is YYREEE (reference sequence). CDR3 length: 17 residues. In nucleotides, the CDR3 is TGTGCCAGCAGCCCGACCGTAGGGACAGCCAGGCGCTATGGCTACACCTTC. Residues: CASSPTVGTARRYGYTF. Filled out from reference TRBV5-4 and TRBJ1-2, the complete variable domain reads ETGVTQSPTHLIKTRGQQVTLRCSSQSGHNTVSWYQQALGQGPQFIFQYYREEENGRGNFPPRFSGLQFPNYSSELNVNALELDDSALYLCASSPTVGTARRYGYTFGSGTRLTVV.

The chain is built from TRBV2 and TRBJ2-3; a possible D gene is TRBD2 (6 bases). Germline CDR1 is SNHLY and CDR2 is FYNNEI. V gave up 4 bases and J gave up 3 bases, with 14 bases separating them. The CDR3 is 15 residues long. CDR3 DNA sequence: TGTGCCAGCAGTGTTACAGGACTACCAACAGATACGCAGTATTTT. It codes for CASSVTGLPTDTQYF.

This chain uses TRBV7-2 with TRBJ2-3; TRBD2 matches at 10 bases. V shed 6 bases, J shed 0 bases, and the junction held 9 bases outside the gene matches. The germline V gene encodes CDR1 SGHTA and CDR2 FQGNSA. The CDR3 runs 17 residues. Here the CDR3 DNA reads TGTGCCAGCAGTCGGGAGACTAGCGGGTCTAGCACAGATACGCAGTATTTT. Amino acid sequence: CASSRETSGSSTDTQYF. The complete variable domain, with remaining parts taken from reference TRBV7-2 and TRBJ2-3, reads GAGVSQSPSNKVTEKGKDVELRCDPISGHTALYWYRQSLGQGLEFLIYFQGNSAPDKSGLPSDRFSAERTGGSVSTLTIQRTQQEDSAVYLCASSRETSGSSTDTQYFGPGTRLTVL.

There are many counts of this clone. The chain uses TRBV11-2 and TRBJ2-1; 12 nucleotides align to TRBD1. The germline gives CDR1 SGHAT, CDR2 FQNNGV. This CDR3 has 14 amino acids. V shed 4 bases and J 6 bases; nucleotides not matched to a gene: 1. CDR3 in DNA: TGTGCCAGCAGCTCGGGACAGGGGGCCAATGAGCAGTTCTTC. Protein product: CASSSGQGANEQFF.

V and J are TRBV28 and TRBJ2-2, with 9 bases that match TRBD2. This CDR3 region has 16 residues. The germline gives CDR1 MDHEN, CDR2 SYDVKM. With V trimmed by 6 bases and J by 1 base, 6 bases remained unmatched. The DNA for the CDR3 is TGTGCCAGCAGAAAAAGAGCGGGGGGGAACACCGGGGAGCTGTTTTTT. This translates into CASRKRAGGNTGELFF.

This chain uses TRBV5-1 with TRBJ1-1; 8 bases are a match to TRBD1. This CDR3 comprises 14 residues. Per germline, CDR1 SGHRS and CDR2 YFSETQ. With 4 bases clipped from V and 0 bases from J, the junction kept 2 bases outside the gene matches. The CDR3 region is CASSRQGLNTEAFF. The CDR3 region has the DNA TGCGCCAGCAGCCGACAGGGGTTGAACACTGAAGCTTTCTTT.

Comment on this clone: Other DNA sequences of this sample code for an identical CDR3. The chain carries TRBV6-5 and TRBJ1-6, with 8 positions matching TRBD1. This CDR3 contains 14 residues. Germline-derived CDR1 and CDR2 are MNHEY and SVGAGI. V dropped 5 bases and J dropped 5; count of bases not matched to a gene: 2. For the CDR3, the DNA is TGTGCCAGCAGTCGGACAGGGAATAATTCACCCCTCCACTTT. Protein sequence: CASSRTGNNSPLHF.

The rearrangement joins TRBV18 to TRBJ2-2, with 10 bases fitting TRBD2. CDR3 length: 16 residues. The V gene end was trimmed by 6 bases and the J gene end by 6 bases; junction bases not matched to a gene: 10. CDR1 is KGHSH, CDR2 LQKENI, per germline. The CDR3 coding sequence is TGTGCCAGCTCCTCTCTAGCGGGGGCTCCTGCCGGGGAGCTGTTTTTT. Translated, it gives CASSSLAGAPAGELFF.

This clone was detected only once. The chain recombines TRBV18 with TRBJ2-7; 8 bases match TRBD1. The trim removed 2 bases at V and 0 bases at J, leaving 6 bases unmatched. The CDR3 spans 16 residues. Germline values: CDR1 KGHSH, CDR2 LQKENI. The CDR3 reads CASSPIDRGDSYEQYF. CDR3 bases: TGTGCCAGCTCACCAATTGACAGGGGCGACTCCTACGAGCAGTACTTC.

This chain links TRBV30 with TRBJ1-2, with D perhaps TRBD1 (6 bases). V was shortened by 3 bases and J by 7 bases, with 15 bases between the two germline ends. The CDR3 is made up of 13 amino acids. Germline values: CDR1 GTSNPN, CDR2 SVGIG (reference sequence). The CDR3, as DNA: TGTGCCTGGAGGGCGGACAGCCTTTCTGGCTACACCTTC. It codes for CAWRADSLSGYTF.

This clone showed up just once. The rearrangement uses TRBV28 and TRBJ1-2; 9 bases fit TRBD1. The V gene end was trimmed by 3 bases and the J gene end by 4 bases; junction bases not matched to a gene: 6. The CDR3 runs to 15 residues. Germline CDR1 and CDR2: MDHEN and SYDVKM. This CDR3 reads CASSFRDRVVYGYTF. DNA of the CDR3: TGTGCCAGCAGTTTTAGGGACAGGGTCGTCTATGGCTACACCTTC.

This chain links TRBV29-1 with TRBJ2-3, with 12 bases fitting TRBD1. CDR1 is SQVTM, CDR2 ANQGSEA, per germline. This CDR3 has 17 amino acids. With 1 base clipped from V and 4 bases from J, the junction kept 9 bases outside the gene matches. The CDR3 region is CSVEGAWDRGRADTQYF. CDR3 in DNA: TGCAGCGTTGAAGGGGCCTGGGACAGGGGGCGGGCAGATACGCAGTATTTT.